This T cell receptor (beta chain) was captured by sequencing in a study of blood T cell repertoires in COVID-19. Study information: Researchers got acute and convalescent COVID-19 samples from the United States, Italy and Spain. Sample material is recorded as cDNA or gDNA derived from T cells, B-cell-depleted T cells, or PBMCs.

It was during active infection that Seattle patients were enrolled and then longitudinally followed. Germline loops: CDR1 SGHAT, CDR2 FQNNGV. Trimming stripped 6 bases from V and 8 bases from J, with 16 bases between. The CDR3 totals 14 residues. Study processing details: Reference gene primer amplification in the assay estimated nucleated cell counts. Generated by immunoSEQ multiplex PCR, the TCRdb table keeps only in-frame clones and is missing some. D and trimming come from the DNA, and the V and J calls and clone size come from that table. The data contain tens of thousands of clones, under 85% of them singletons.

The chain employs TRBV11-2 and TRBJ1-4; TRBD1 might be the D (5 bases). The sequenced material came from peripheral blood. This receptor was identified in a man aged 45-65 years with COVID-19, enrolled during active disease. The CDR3 is CASRYYQGNEKLFF. CDR3 coding DNA: TGTGCCAGCAGATATTACCAGGGAAACGAAAAACTGTTTTTT.